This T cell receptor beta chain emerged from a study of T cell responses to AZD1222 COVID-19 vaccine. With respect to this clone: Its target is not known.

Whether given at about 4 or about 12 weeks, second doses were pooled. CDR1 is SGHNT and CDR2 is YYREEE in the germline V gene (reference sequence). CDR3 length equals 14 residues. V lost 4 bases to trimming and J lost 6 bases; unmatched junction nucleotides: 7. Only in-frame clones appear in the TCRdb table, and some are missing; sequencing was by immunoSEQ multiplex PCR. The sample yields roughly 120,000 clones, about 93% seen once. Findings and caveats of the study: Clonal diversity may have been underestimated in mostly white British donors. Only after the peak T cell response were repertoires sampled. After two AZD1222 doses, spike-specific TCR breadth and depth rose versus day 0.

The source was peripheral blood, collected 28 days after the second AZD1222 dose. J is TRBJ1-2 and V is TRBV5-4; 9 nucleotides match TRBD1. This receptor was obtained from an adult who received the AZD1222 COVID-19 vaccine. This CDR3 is CASSPRDREHGYTF. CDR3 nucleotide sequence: TGTGCCAGCAGCCCTCGGGACAGGGAGCATGGCTACACCTTC. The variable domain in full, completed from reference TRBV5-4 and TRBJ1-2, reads ETGVTQSPTHLIKTRGQQVTLRCSSQSGHNTVSWYQQALGQGPQFIFQYYREEENGRGNFPPRFSGLQFPNYSSELNVNALELDDSALYLCASSPRDREHGYTFGSGTRLTVV.